This is a list of T cell receptor beta chains from one sample in a study of blood T cells in healthy people across ages. TCRdb passed the 5' RACE reads through MiXCR, listing each CDR3 protein once. The table shows about 690,000 distinct CDR3 sequences, with less than 45% occurring only once. Sample: blood. All receptors derive from a man aged 80 or over in good health. Both conserved end residues are part of each CDR3. Clone size appears in some rows only: once, few, many, or a class for an expanded clone.

TRBJ2-7 | TRBV6-1 | - | CASRIAGPPYEQYF
TRBJ2-1 | TRBV6-6 | many | CASSYNLNEQFF
TRBJ2-7 | TRBV11-2 | - | CASLEYGGGSSYEQYF
TRBJ2-3 | TRBV5-4 | - | CASSDPGDTQYF
TRBJ2-1 | TRBV5-1 | - | CASSFENNGQFF
TRBJ2-2 | TRBV11-2 | - | CASNRDRARGELFF
TRBJ2-5 | TRBV7-8 | - | CASSFYYQETQYF
TRBJ2-1 | TRBV12-3/TRBV12-4 | few | CASSSGTGYNEQFF
TRBJ1-4 | TRBV7-2 | - | CASSSGTIDEKLFF
TRBJ2-3 | TRBV12-3/TRBV12-4 | - | CASSLYRTRTDTQYF
TRBJ1-4 | TRBV28 | - | CASSLPRGTNEKLFF
TRBJ2-5 | TRBV12-3/TRBV12-4 | once | CASSLMGFQETQYF
TRBJ2-2 | TRBV9 | - | CASSARQGTNTGELFF
TRBJ2-7 | TRBV12-3/TRBV12-4 | - | CASSLLQAHEQYF
TRBJ2-5 | TRBV29-1 | many | CSVGGSGTKKETQYF
TRBJ2-7 | TRBV20-1 | - | CSAHRSYEQYF
TRBJ1-4 | TRBV20-1 | - | CSARDRARKGEKLFF
TRBJ2-7 | TRBV4-3 | few | CASSFFGEGTPEGSYEQYF
TRBJ2-7 | TRBV7-9 | - | CASSSTDREIFHEQYF
TRBJ2-5 | TRBV5-5 | few | CASSAGLHYNEQYF
TRBJ2-1 | TRBV4-2 | - | CASSFGPSGEQFF
TRBJ2-5 | TRBV6-6 | few | CASSRQTQETQYF
TRBJ2-1 | TRBV20-1 | many | CSASNQQNNEQFF
TRBJ2-1 | TRBV4-1 | - | CASSQVAGAPYNEQFF
TRBJ2-3 | TRBV7-9 | - | CASSLRAGHTDTQYF
TRBJ1-1 | TRBV20-1 | once | CSARRQGPSAEAFF
TRBJ2-5 | TRBV3-1 | once | CASNQDGGLAGGETQYF
TRBJ2-1 | TRBV11-2 | - | CASWDRGRDEQFF
TRBJ2-2 | TRBV12-3/TRBV12-4 | - | CASSLAGVGGVNTGELFF
TRBJ2-4 | TRBV5-6 | - | CASSSTSGSVSIQYF
TRBJ2-5 | TRBV20-1 | - | CSAQFRQETQYF
TRBJ2-5 | TRBV6-5 | - | CASALGTAQETQYF
TRBJ2-3 | TRBV12-5 | few | CASGLDRFTDTQYF
TRBJ2-7 | TRBV20-1 | - | CSATPGTVTYEQYF
TRBJ2-1 | TRBV11-3 | - | CASSPAPSSYNGQFF
TRBJ2-4 | TRBV2 | - | CASRERASGGLVAKNIQYF
TRBJ2-3 | TRBV29-1 | - | CTITSGGTTDTQYF
TRBJ2-1 | TRBV6-6 | - | CASTSGGSSYNEQFF
TRBJ1-2 | TRBV12-3/TRBV12-4 | - | CASSFCSPSGGYTF
TRBJ2-2 | TRBV6-6 | - | CASLRTATDTGELFF
TRBJ2-6 | TRBV15 | few | CAITSRSGANVLTF
TRBJ2-7 | TRBV15 | many | CATSRPTSGVSYEQYF
TRBJ2-5 | TRBV29-1 | many | CSVAGVAGIGETQYF
TRBJ2-2 | TRBV12-3/TRBV12-4 | few | CASWAGGELFF
TRBJ2-7 | TRBV2 | - | CASSEWGQGGYEQYF
TRBJ2-1 | TRBV6-2/TRBV6-3 | - | CASSFSGRLNEQFF
TRBJ2-1 | TRBV21-1 | few | CASSNYEPGQGIYNEQFF
TRBJ1-2 | TRBV25-1 | few | CASSGFGTQLGNYGYTF
TRBJ2-3 | TRBV7-2 | - | CASSPFGGGPLLAQYF
TRBJ2-7 | TRBV6-1 | - | CASRTLAGGPDEQYF
TRBJ2-7 | TRBV5-1 | few | CASSLEPDRTYEQYF
TRBJ2-7 | TRBV27 | few | CASSVSTSYEQYF
TRBJ2-2 | TRBV20-1 | - | CSARDSQRGGQYTGELFF
TRBJ2-7 | TRBV4-3 | many | CASSQDLTDSSYEQYF
TRBJ2-1 | TRBV6-2/TRBV6-3 | few | CASSYSLGLDEQFF
TRBJ1-2 | TRBV2 | few | CASSENPTADYGYTF
TRBJ1-2 | TRBV29-1 | many | CSVVTENYGYTF
TRBJ2-1 | TRBV12-3/TRBV12-4 | few | CASRTGSSYNEQFF